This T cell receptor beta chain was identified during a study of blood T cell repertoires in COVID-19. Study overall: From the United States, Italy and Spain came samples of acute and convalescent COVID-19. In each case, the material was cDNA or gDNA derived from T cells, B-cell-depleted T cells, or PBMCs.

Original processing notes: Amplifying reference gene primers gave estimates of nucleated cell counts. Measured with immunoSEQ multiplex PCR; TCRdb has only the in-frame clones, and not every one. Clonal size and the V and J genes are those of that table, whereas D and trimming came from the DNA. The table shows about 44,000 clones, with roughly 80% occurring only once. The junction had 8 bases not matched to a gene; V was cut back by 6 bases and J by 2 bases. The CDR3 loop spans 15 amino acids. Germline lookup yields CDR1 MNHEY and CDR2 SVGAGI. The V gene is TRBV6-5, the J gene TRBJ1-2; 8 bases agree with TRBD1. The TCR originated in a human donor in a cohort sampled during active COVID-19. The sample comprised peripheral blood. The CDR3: CASSGQGAHNYGYTF. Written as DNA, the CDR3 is TGTGCCAGCAGCGGACAGGGAGCTCACAACTATGGCTACACCTTC.